The clone carrying this T cell receptor beta chain was picked up one time. The sample comes from a study of cytomegalovirus exposure and HLA in healthy donors. The PCR made use of 60 Vbeta and 13 Jbeta primers. Measured with immunoSEQ multiplex PCR; TCRdb has only the in-frame clones, and not every one. The table lists 120,000 or so clones, around 86% of them singletons. Germline CDR1 MNHEY, CDR2 SMNVEV (reference sequence). The CDR3 has 17 residues. Trimming removed 2 bases from V and 4 bases from J, with 20 bases in between. The sample comprised PBMCs. The receptor was derived from a man aged 25-40 years in good health and CMV-seronegative. The chain links TRBV27 to TRBJ1-2; tentative D call: TRBD1 (5 bases). The CDR3 is CASSLGPQPGLGYGYTF. CDR3 coding DNA: TGTGCCAGCAGTTTAGGCCCCCAGCCAGGGTTGGGCTATGGCTACACCTTC.